This T cell receptor beta chain was observed in a study of metastatic and nonmetastatic thyroid tumors (dated by TCRdb to 2020 to 2021). Regarding the research as a whole: Repertoires from peripheral blood and from tumor or nodule tissue samples of malignant and benign thyroid patients were compared.

This clone was counted at least ten times. No antigen is known for it. No clone much larger than this one lies a single base away; base qualities are absent. Sequences DFQATT (CDR1) and SNEGSKA (CDR2) are obtained from the germline V gene (reference sequence). The cysteine opens and the phenylalanine closes a CDR3 of 11 amino acids. Just the 33-base CDR3 DNA is kept, in frame starting at base 1. Between the V and J ends, shortened by 4 bases and 3 bases respectively, the junction contains 7 bases. The receptor library was made with PCR. The sequencing machine was an Illumina HiSeq 4000. The TCR beta-chain CDR3 region of each patient was profiled by high-throughput sequencing. Turning to the authors' computational methods: CDR3 differences across clinicopathological groups were used to build a classifier for discriminating distant-metastatic papillary thyroid cancer patients. The Shannon index was used to measure repertoire diversity, and the Morisita-Horn index was used to measure how similar tumor and blood repertoires were. TCRdb reprocessed the public reads (quality trimming at Q25 with fastp, clone calling with MiXCR) and kept in-frame beta chains. TCRdb, not the original authors, processed these V and J calls. The sample table lists about 93,000 clones, less than 10% of them with a count of one. The top ten clones comprise approximately 10% of the sample.

The full study reports these points: In both blood and tumor samples, malignant tumors were reported to have significantly higher TCR beta diversity than benign nodules.

None of the patients had been given any treatment before thyroid surgery. The study retrospectively analysed patient clinical samples collected from about 2012 to 2018 using T-cell receptor beta sequencing. What was sequenced was blood. The receptor's source is a female donor with papillary thyroid cancer or a benign thyroid nodule (not recorded which). Some clones in this sample may be carry-over from other donors' samples. The rearrangement joined TRBV20-1 to TRBJ2-7; TRBD2 is possibly the D segment (6 matching bases). CDR3 reads: CSATRDYEQYF. The nucleotide sequence is given as TGCAGTGCTACGCGGGACTACGAGCAGTACTTC.